This is a list of T cell receptor beta chains from one sample in a study of cytomegalovirus exposure and HLA in healthy donors. Clones were sequenced by immunoSEQ multiplex PCR, and TCRdb holds only the in-frame ones, with some missing. Of around 130,000 clones listed, roughly 78% are singletons. Material for sequencing was PBMCs. Source of these receptors: a man aged 35-49 years in good health and CMV-seronegative. The CDR3 runs from the conserved cysteine through the conserved F or W. The D gene is left open where the match is weak. The size entry is marked missing in some rows and otherwise reads once, few, many or a size class.

D gene	clone size	V gene	J gene	CDR3 DNA	CDR3 protein
-	few	TRBV27	TRBJ2-7	TGTGCCAGCAGCATATGGAGCTCCTACGAGCAGTACTTC	CASSIWSSYEQYF
TRBD2	once	TRBV25-1	TRBJ2-1	TGTGCCAGCAGTCCTCAGACTAGCGGGCTTCTGAATGAGCAGTTCTTC	CASSPQTSGLLNEQFF
TRBD1	few	TRBV28	TRBJ2-5	TGTGCCAGCAGCTCGGCGTCTAGGGGGCTCGGGGAGACCCAGTACTTC	CASSSASRGLGETQYF
-	-	TRBV29-1	TRBJ2-7	TGCAGCGTTGATTCCAGGGGCGATGGCGAGCAGTACTTC	CSVDSRGDGEQYF
TRBD2	-	TRBV13	TRBJ2-7	TGTGCCAGCAGTTTCCCTAGCGGGGGGGAACGCGAGCAGTACTTC	CASSFPSGGEREQYF
-	-	TRBV28	TRBJ2-5	TGTGCCAGCAGATCGCAGGGGTTGGCCCAAGAGACCCAGTACTTC	CASRSQGLAQETQYF
TRBD2	-	TRBV14	TRBJ2-7	TGTGCCAGCAGCCCGGGACTAGCGAGCGACGAGCAGTACTTC	CASSPGLASDEQYF
-	-	TRBV19	TRBJ2-3	TGTGCCAGTAGTATATCCAGGAACACAGATACGCAGTATTTT	CASSISRNTDTQYF
TRBD1	-	TRBV6-1	TRBJ2-2	TGTGCCAGCAGTTCGGACAGGGGACCCCATAGGGAGCTGTTTTTT	CASSSDRGPHRELFF
-	few	TRBV29-1	TRBJ2-7	TGCAGCGTCGAGGTTGGAGTCGAGCAGTACTTC	CSVEVGVEQYF
-	-	TRBV2	TRBJ1-1	TGTGCCAGCAGTGGGACGGCTCTGGGGGGCACTGAAGCTTTCTTT	CASSGTALGGTEAFF